Listed below are T cell receptor beta chains from one sample, sequenced in a study of T-cell memory formation after mild COVID-19. TCRdb fed the 5' RACE reads into MiXCR, producing one record per CDR3 protein. The sample yields some 62,000 distinct CDR3 sequences, 9.3% seen once. Sequencing used PBMCs or a T cell subset sorted from them (not recorded which). All receptors come from a man aged 18 to 35 who had mild COVID-19 (a few samples of this study predate the infection). Cell type and time point are not known. The CDR3 runs from the conserved cysteine through the conserved F or W. The order of the fields is J gene, clone size, CDR3 length, D gene, V gene, CDR3 protein, CDR3 DNA. The D gene is left open where the match is weak. The listing skips clone size in some rows; elsewhere it reads once, few, many or a size class.

>TRBJ2-1|.|14|.|TRBV2
CASSREGQSNEQFF
TGTGCCAGCAGTCGGGAAGGGCAGAGCAATGAGCAGTTCTTC
>TRBJ1-1|few|13|.|TRBV5-1
CASTLNQGPEAFF
TGCGCCAGCACTCTCAACCAGGGCCCTGAAGCTTTCTTT
>TRBJ2-3|few|18|TRBD2|TRBV5-1
CASSLDNPGLVTRDTQYF
TGCGCCAGCAGCTTGGATAATCCGGGACTAGTAACGCGAGATACGCAGTATTTT
>TRBJ1-5|few|17|TRBD1|TRBV29-1
CSVTFAGQGMGNQPQHF
TGCAGCGTCACTTTTGCGGGACAGGGGATGGGCAATCAGCCCCAGCATTTT
>TRBJ2-1|few|16|.|TRBV5-4
CASSPGTLEGSRGGFF
TGTGCCAGCAGCCCAGGGACCCTCGAGGGCTCTCGCGGTGGGTTCTTC
>TRBJ1-1|many|14|.|TRBV12-3/TRBV12-4
CASTYAGVTPEAFF
TGTGCCAGCACCTACGCAGGGGTCACCCCTGAAGCTTTCTTT
>TRBJ2-1|.|12|.|TRBV7-9
CASSSLKNEQFF
TGTGCCAGCAGCTCCCTTAAGAATGAGCAGTTCTTC
>TRBJ2-3|many|14|.|TRBV20-1
CSAVDPFLTDTQYF
TGCAGTGCCGTGGACCCCTTCCTCACAGATACGCAGTATTTT
>TRBJ2-5|many|12|.|TRBV6-5
CASSSRGETQYF
TGTGCCAGCAGTTCTAGAGGAGAGACCCAGTACTTC
>TRBJ1-5|.|14|TRBD1|TRBV24-1
CATSDPTGSQPQHF
TGTGCCACCAGTGACCCGACAGGGAGTCAGCCCCAGCATTTT
>TRBJ2-3|few|16|.|TRBV5-1
CASSSALVSSTDTQYF
TGCGCCAGCAGCTCCGCTTTGGTATCTAGCACAGATACGCAGTATTTT
>TRBJ2-5|many|15|TRBD2|TRBV3-1
CASTKTGTSGETQYF
TGTGCCAGCACTAAGACCGGGACTAGCGGGGAGACCCAGTACTTC
>TRBJ2-3|few|13|.|TRBV7-7
CASSSQGSDTQYF
TGTGCTAGCAGCTCGCAGGGGTCAGATACGCAGTATTTT
>TRBJ2-3|many|18|TRBD2|TRBV4-3
CASSQGSGTSGSTDTQYF
TGCGCCAGCAGCCAAGGCTCCGGGACTAGCGGAAGCACAGATACGCAGTATTTT
>TRBJ1-2|.|12|.|TRBV2
CASRRGTDGYTF
TGTGCCAGCAGACGCGGGACGGATGGCTACACCTTC
>TRBJ2-1|.|14|TRBD1|TRBV20-1
CSATRQGKSNEQFF
TGCAGTGCCACAAGACAGGGGAAGAGCAATGAGCAGTTCTTC
>TRBJ1-4|.|16|.|TRBV5-1
CASSSEGWDNNEVKIF
TGCGCCAGCAGCTCGGAGGGGTGGGACAATAATGAAGTGAAGATTTTT
>TRBJ2-5|few|13|.|TRBV20-1
CSASSAGKETQYF
TGCAGTGCTAGTAGTGCCGGGAAAGAGACCCAGTACTTC
>TRBJ2-3|few|16|.|TRBV4-3
CASSQDRRKDTDTQYF
TGCGCCAGCAGCCAAGATCGGAGGAAAGACACAGATACGCAGTATTTT
>TRBJ2-7|.|14|.|TRBV6-4
CASKPDRSSYEQYF
TGTGCCAGCAAGCCAGACAGGAGCTCCTACGAGCAGTACTTC
>TRBJ2-3|.|15|TRBD2|TRBV7-9
CASSWGRASTDTQYF
TGTGCCAGCAGCTGGGGGAGGGCTAGCACAGATACGCAGTATTTT
>TRBJ2-5|many|14|TRBD1|TRBV12-3/TRBV12-4
CASSFRGLIETQYF
TGTGCCAGCAGTTTTAGGGGGCTGATTGAGACCCAGTACTTC
>TRBJ2-2|few|14|.|TRBV7-3
CASSLAGLTGELFF
TGTGCCAGCAGCTTAGCAGGCCTCACCGGGGAGCTGTTTTTT
>TRBJ1-1|.|14|.|TRBV7-2
CASSLIRFNTEAFF
TGTGCCAGCAGCTTGATACGGTTCAACACTGAAGCTTTCTTT
>TRBJ1-2|few|13|TRBD1|TRBV7-9
CASSSQGAHGYTF
TGTGCCAGCAGCTCACAGGGGGCTCATGGCTACACCTTC
>TRBJ2-7|many|16|TRBD1|TRBV6-6
CASSYSGQGSTHEQYF
TGTGCCAGCAGTTACTCCGGACAGGGGAGTACCCACGAGCAGTACTTC
>TRBJ1-5|many|15|TRBD1|TRBV7-2
CASSPQGGFNQPQHF
TGTGCCAGCAGCCCCCAGGGGGGATTCAATCAGCCCCAGCATTTT
>TRBJ2-3|.|15|.|TRBV12-3/TRBV12-4
CASSLEGGGPDTQYF
TGTGCCAGCAGCTTAGAAGGCGGGGGCCCGGATACGCAGTATTTT
>TRBJ1-1|few|14|TRBD1|TRBV5-1
CASSWDREGTEAFF
TGCGCCAGCAGCTGGGACAGGGAGGGCACTGAAGCTTTCTTT
>TRBJ2-1|.|14|TRBD1|TRBV7-6
CASSFQQGENEQFF
TGTGCCAGCAGCTTTCAACAGGGGGAAAATGAGCAGTTCTTC
>TRBJ1-2|.|15|TRBD1|TRBV24-1
CATSDPQGTGDGYTF
TGTGCCACCAGTGACCCGCAAGGGACAGGGGACGGCTACACCTTC
>TRBJ1-5|.|11|.|TRBV28
CASSNLGPQHF
TGTGCCAGCAGTAATCTAGGGCCCCAGCATTTT
>TRBJ2-5|many|13|.|TRBV7-2
CASSLVRDQTQYF
TGTGCCAGCAGCTTAGTCAGGGATCAGACCCAGTACTTC
>TRBJ2-1|many|15|.|TRBV5-1
CASSLPSRGENEQFF
TGCGCCAGCAGCTTGCCTAGCCGGGGTGAGAATGAGCAGTTCTTC
>TRBJ2-7|few|15|TRBD2|TRBV18
CASTPGSGVSYEQYF
TGTGCCAGTACACCAGGCAGCGGGGTTTCCTACGAGCAGTACTTC
>TRBJ2-1|many|14|TRBD2|TRBV7-7
CASSSSSGGNEQFF
TGTGCTAGCAGCTCGTCTAGCGGGGGTAATGAGCAGTTCTTC
>TRBJ2-5|.|17|.|TRBV3-1
CASSLLGGGGLQETQYF
TGTGCCAGCAGCCTCCTTGGGGGTGGGGGGCTCCAAGAGACCCAGTACTTC
>TRBJ1-2|.|16|.|TRBV4-3
CASSQDWTAPTYGYTF
TGCGCCAGCAGCCAAGATTGGACAGCTCCTACCTATGGCTACACCTTC
>TRBJ2-7|many|13|TRBD1|TRBV29-1
CSVPGQGAYEQYF
TGCAGCGTACCGGGACAGGGGGCCTACGAGCAGTACTTC